The next 27 T cell receptor beta chains were all read from a single sample in a study of early T cells in non-severe SARS-CoV-2 infection. TCRdb re-analysed the 5' RACE reads in MiXCR, keeping a single row per CDR3 protein. The sample records tens of thousands of distinct CDR3 sequences, about 6% being singletons. The sequences come from whole blood, collected at baseline. Receptors were obtained from an adult who was a healthcare worker with PCR-confirmed SARS-CoV-2 infection or an uninfected control (not recorded which).

This clonotype has ten or more counts. V usage is TRBV12-3 or TRBV12-4 and J usage is TRBJ1-3; D is undetermined. The CDR3 extends over 17 amino acids. The germline V and J ends were trimmed by 0 bases and 3 bases, with 15 bases remaining between them. The CDR3 here is CASSLAPSLTIGNTIYF. As DNA, the CDR3 is TGTGCCAGCAGTTTAGCGCCTTCACTAACCATTGGAAACACCATATATTTT.

This clonotype was seen many times. The CDR3 region has the DNA TGTGCCACCAGCAACAGAAACACCGCTGAAAAACTGTTTTTT. Protein sequence: CATSNRNTAEKLFF. This rearrangement joins TRBV15 to TRBJ1-4, with D unclear. Germline V gives CDR1 LNHNV, CDR2 YYDKDF (reference sequence). The ends were cut back, 4 bases at V and 7 bases at J, with 13 bases in the middle. This CDR3 comprises 14 residues.

The sample holds many counts of this clonotype. The chain links TRBV20-1 to TRBJ1-3, with 7 bases identical to TRBD1. J gave up 2 bases and V 3 bases, and 7 bases lay outside the gene matches. This CDR3 region has 15 residues. Germline lookup yields CDR1 DFQATT and CDR2 SNEGSKA (reference sequence). The CDR3 here is CSASPAGTAGNTIYF. The CDR3 DNA reads TGCAGTGCTAGTCCCGCCGGGACAGCTGGAAACACCATATATTTT.

There are many counts of this clonotype. The V call is TRBV29-1, the J call TRBJ2-1; D is possibly TRBD1 (5 bases). V lost 6 bases, J lost 4 bases, and 13 bases lay in between. The CDR3 length is 13 residues. The V gene's germline CDR1 is SQVTM and CDR2 ANQGSEA. Here the CDR3 reads CSVDNGQYNEQFF. CDR3 DNA sequence: TGCAGCGTGGACAACGGACAATACAATGAGCAGTTCTTC.

This clonotype showed up just a few times. CDR3 protein: CASSQGLAGGFDTQYF. The CDR3 nucleotides are TGTGCCAGCAGTCAGGGACTAGCGGGAGGGTTTGATACGCAGTATTTT. The rearrangement joins TRBV12-3 or TRBV12-4 to TRBJ2-3, with 16 bases identical to TRBD2. The length of the CDR3 is 16 residues. The trim removed 5 bases at V and 6 bases at J, leaving 5 bases unmatched.

This clonotype has at least ten counts. The chain joins TRBV29-1 to TRBJ1-1; possible D gene TRBD1, 6 bases. The CDR3 has 14 residues. V shed 5 bases and J shed 3 bases, with 16 bases lying between them. Germline CDR1 is SQVTM and CDR2 is ANQGSEA. CDR3 sequence reads: CSVRGASGDTEAFF. CDR3 DNA: TGCAGCGTTAGGGGGGCCTCTGGAGACACTGAAGCTTTCTTT.

In its sample, this clonotype was seen many times. The chain links TRBV7-6 to TRBJ2-7; D not resolved. The V and J ends lost 1 base and 4 bases respectively, with 11 bases between them. CDR3 length: 14 amino acids. From germline, CDR1 is SGHVS and CDR2 FNYEAQ. In nucleotides, the CDR3 is TGTGCCAGCAGCTTAGGCCTGGGTTCGTACGAGCAGTACTTC. This codes for CASSLGLGSYEQYF.

This chain joins TRBV19 and TRBJ2-2; 8 bases line up with TRBD1. The CDR3 totals 15 residues. Looked up from germline, CDR1 is LNHDA and CDR2 is SQIVND (reference sequence). J gave up 0 bases and V 7 bases, and 4 bases lay outside the gene matches. The CDR3 region is CASTIQGANTGELFF. DNA of the CDR3: TGTGCCAGTACCATACAGGGGGCGAACACCGGGGAGCTGTTTTTT.

This clonotype was recorded many times. This chain uses TRBV20-1 with TRBJ2-1, with D unresolved. V lost 6 bases to trimming and J lost 7 bases, with 13 bases between them. The CDR3 length is 12 residues. Germline V gives CDR1 DFQATT, CDR2 SNEGSKA (reference sequence). The CDR3 bases are TGCAGTGCCCCCCCGCTAACGAATGAGCAGTTCTTC. This codes for CSAPPLTNEQFF.

This clonotype was found a few times. The chain carries TRBV28 and TRBJ1-1; D possibly corresponds to TRBD1 (6 bases). This CDR3 has 14 residues. Germline V lookup: CDR1 MDHEN, CDR2 SYDVKM. The germline V and J ends were trimmed by 6 bases and 0 bases, with 11 bases remaining between them. The CDR3: CASRPGQMNTEAFF. The CDR3 DNA reads as TGTGCCAGCAGACCCGGACAGATGAACACTGAAGCTTTCTTT.

The chain joins TRBV5-5 to TRBJ2-7; 13 bases are a match to TRBD2. The germline CDR1 and CDR2 sequences are SGHKS and YYEKEE (reference sequence). There are 16 residues in the CDR3. Unmatched junction bases numbered 3, after V lost 1 base and J lost 2 bases. The CDR3 is CASSLLGTSGTYEQYF. The CDR3 DNA follows: TGTGCCAGCAGCTTGCTAGGGACTAGCGGGACCTACGAGCAGTACTTC. Full variable domain (remainder filled in from reference TRBV5-5 and TRBJ2-7): DAGVTQSPTHLIKTRGQQVTLRCSPISGHKSVSWYQQVLGQGPQFIFQYYEKEERGRGNFPDRFSARQFPNYSSELNVNALLLGDSALYLCASSLLGTSGTYEQYFGPGTRLTVT.

Many counts were recorded for this clonotype. This chain uses TRBV6-6 with TRBJ2-3; 7 bases map to TRBD1. The V and J ends lost 5 bases and 1 base, in that order; junction bases with no gene match: 6. Germline V CDR1 and CDR2: MNHNY, SVGAGI (reference sequence). This CDR3 has 15 amino acids. The CDR3 sequence: CASSDRDRGTDTQYF. The CDR3 region has the DNA TGTGCCAGCAGTGACCGCGACAGGGGCACAGATACGCAGTATTTT.

This clonotype was recorded at least ten times. The CDR3 DNA is TGTGCCAGCAGATCACTTCGTTTGGTTGGCTACACCTTC. Encoded protein: CASRSLRLVGYTF. The J gene is TRBJ1-2, the V gene TRBV6-5; D is undetermined. The CDR3 totals 13 residues. The germline CDR1 and CDR2 sequences are MNHEY and SVGAGI. V lost 6 bases, J lost 7 bases, and 15 bases lay in between.

Ten or more counts support this clonotype. The chain combines TRBV12-3 or TRBV12-4 with TRBJ2-7; the D is unclear. Trimming left V 6 bases short and J 1 base short, with 10 bases between. CDR3 length: 13 residues. The CDR3 here is CASSFSPSYEQYF. In DNA form, the CDR3 reads TGTGCCAGCAGCTTCTCCCCTTCCTACGAGCAGTACTTC.

The rearrangement uses TRBV7-9 and TRBJ2-7; 7 bases match TRBD2. After removal of 0 bases from V and 2 bases from J, the junction contained 10 bases not matched to a gene. Per the germline V gene, CDR1 is SEHNR and CDR2 is FQNEAQ (reference sequence). The CDR3 has 17 residues. CDR3 in amino acids: CASSLAGRGATTYEQYF. The CDR3 nucleotides are TGTGCCAGCAGCTTAGCTGGGAGGGGCGCTACAACCTACGAGCAGTACTTC.

This clonotype was counted ten times or more. The chain links TRBV18 to TRBJ2-3; D perhaps matches TRBD2 (6 bases). This CDR3 is 16 amino acids long. CDR1 and CDR2 from the germline V gene are KGHSH and LQKENI. Trimming removed 2 bases from V and 5 bases from J, with 17 bases in between. CDR3 region: CASSPFQEGRGDTQYF. Written as DNA, the CDR3 is TGTGCCAGCTCACCATTTCAGGAGGGCCGGGGAGATACGCAGTATTTT.

As for this clonotype: Possible read error: a much larger clone is one base away. The CDR3, as DNA: TGTGCCAGCACCCCCGGGATCCCCGCCTACGAGCAGTACTTC. Translating it yields CASTPGIPAYEQYF. The V gene is TRBV12-3 or TRBV12-4, the J gene TRBJ2-7; D possibly corresponds to TRBD2 (5 bases). V dropped 7 bases and J dropped 2 bases, with 15 bases sitting between them. This CDR3 is built from 14 residues.

This clonotype occurred a few times. This sequence joins TRBV6-5 and TRBJ2-4; D possibly corresponds to TRBD2 (5 bases). The germline V gene encodes CDR1 MNHEY and CDR2 SVGAGI. V lost 2 bases, J lost 0 bases, and 17 bases lay in between. The CDR3 length is 18 residues. CDR3 sequence reads: CASSYVAGGSLAKNIQYF. CDR3 DNA: TGTGCCAGCAGTTACGTGGCGGGTGGGTCTTTAGCCAAAAACATTCAGTACTTC.

This clonotype was detected many times. J is TRBJ2-5 and V is TRBV12-3 or TRBV12-4; 7 bases align to TRBD1. The CDR3 totals 14 residues. V shed 3 bases and J 6 bases; nucleotides not matched to a gene: 7. The CDR3 coding sequence is TGTGCCAGCAGTTTCCCCGACAGGGCAAAGACCCAGTACTTC. This codes for CASSFPDRAKTQYF.

There are a few counts of this clonotype. The chain is built from TRBV10-1 and TRBJ2-2; 7 positions agree with TRBD1. The CDR3 covers 15 residues. Losses at the gene ends were 5 bases for V and 4 bases for J; bases not matched to a gene: 7. Germline lookup yields CDR1 WNHNN and CDR2 SYGVQD (reference sequence). Written as DNA, the CDR3 is TGCGCCAGCAGTACCCGGACAGGTGGCACCGGGGAGCTGTTTTTT. Its protein is CASSTRTGGTGELFF.

This clonotype was counted at least ten times. This chain joins TRBV27 and TRBJ2-7, with 14 bases that match TRBD2. Germline CDR1 reads MNHEY; CDR2 reads SMNVEV (reference sequence). Losses at the gene ends were 4 bases for V and 0 bases for J; bases not matched to a gene: 8. This CDR3 is built from 18 residues. CDR3 DNA sequence: TGTGCCAGCAGTTCTCCGGGACTAGCGGGAGCTCGCTCCTACGAGCAGTACTTC. Its protein is CASSSPGLAGARSYEQYF.

This clonotype came up many times. The chain has TRBV28 and TRBJ1-6; D is unclear. V lost 1 base to trimming and J lost 7 bases, with 11 bases between them. The CDR3 runs 15 residues. Germline CDR1 is MDHEN and CDR2 is SYDVKM. DNA for the CDR3: TGTGCCAGCAGTTTATCCGGACCGAAGAATTCACCCCTCCACTTT. Encoded protein: CASSLSGPKNSPLHF.

Ten or more counts support this clonotype. This chain joins TRBV19 and TRBJ2-7, with 9 positions matching TRBD1. The CDR3 is 13 residues long. With 6 bases clipped from V and 3 bases from J, the junction kept 3 bases outside the gene matches. Germline values: CDR1 LNHDA, CDR2 SQIVND (reference sequence). The CDR3 region has the DNA TGTGCCAGTAGAGGGACAGGGAGCTACGAGCAGTACTTC. Translated, it gives CASRGTGSYEQYF.

In its sample, this clonotype was seen many times. V gene TRBV6-6 combines with J gene TRBJ2-7; 7 bases fit TRBD2. Per germline, CDR1 MNHNY and CDR2 SVGAGI (reference sequence). There are 17 residues in the CDR3. With V trimmed by 0 bases and J by 1 base, 9 bases remained unmatched. The CDR3 sequence: CASSYSLAVLGSYEQYF. The CDR3 bases are TGTGCCAGCAGTTACTCTCTAGCGGTACTGGGTTCCTACGAGCAGTACTTC.

This clonotype occurred once. Just one base apart from a much larger clone, this may be a read error. This sequence joins TRBV5-6 and TRBJ2-5, with D perhaps matching TRBD1 (6 bases). Germline V gives CDR1 SGHDT, CDR2 YYEEEE. The CDR3 is 14 amino acids. CDR3: CTSCSLDRGETQYF. As DNA, the CDR3 is TGTACCAGCTGTTCCCTGGACAGAGGAGAGACCCAGTACTTC.

This clonotype was counted at least ten times. The chain carries TRBV11-1 and TRBJ1-5; TRBD1 might be the D (5 bases). There are 20 residues in the CDR3. The germline gives CDR1 SGHAT, CDR2 FQDESV (reference sequence). Trimming shortened V by 6 bases and J by 1 base, and 28 bases separated the two germline ends. The CDR3 reads CASSLPAPDTGLSSNQPQHF. For the CDR3, the DNA is TGTGCCAGCAGTCTTCCAGCCCCGGACACCGGATTATCGAGCAATCAGCCCCAGCATTTT. The full variable domain, in which reference TRBV11-1 and TRBJ1-5 provide the parts outside the CDR3, is EAEVAQSPRYKITEKSQAVAFWCDPISGHATLYWYRQILGQGPELLVQFQDESVVDDSQLPKDRFSAERLKGVDSTLKIQPAELGDSAMYLCASSLPAPDTGLSSNQPQHFGDGTRLSIL.

Ten or more counts support this clonotype. The genes are TRBV20-1 and TRBJ2-2; 8 bases are shared with TRBD1. The CDR3 length is 15 residues. Germline-derived CDR1 and CDR2 are DFQATT and SNEGSKA (reference sequence). V trimming: 5 bases; J trimming: 7 bases; junction bases outside the gene matches: 12. The CDR3 is CSAPTPDRDGGELFF. CDR3 bases: TGCAGTGCTCCGACGCCGGACAGGGACGGCGGGGAGCTGTTTTTT.